What follows are 14 T cell receptor beta chains derived from one specimen sequenced in a study of blood T cell repertoires in COVID-19. Profiled with immunoSEQ multiplex PCR; TCRdb holds only in-frame clones, not every one. The sample carries under 250,000 clones, about 76% recorded once. Sequences were obtained from peripheral blood. These receptors all come from a woman between 40 and 50 years old with COVID-19, enrolled during active disease.

The V call is TRBV3-1 (or the pseudogene TRBV3-2), the J call TRBJ1-2; the match to TRBD1 covers 9 bases. There are 17 residues in the CDR3. With V trimmed by 4 bases and J by 4 bases, 13 bases remained unmatched. CDR1 and CDR2 (germline): LGHDT, YNNKEL (reference sequence). DNA of the CDR3: TGTGCCAGCAGCCTTATGGGACAGGGTGAGGGGTTCTATGGCTACACCTTC. This sequence encodes CASSLMGQGEGFYGYTF.

The chain has TRBV3-1 (or the pseudogene TRBV3-2) and TRBJ1-6, with D hard to call. V was clipped by 3 bases and J by 5 bases, with 11 bases between them. CDR1 and CDR2 from the germline V gene are LGHDT and YNNKEL (reference sequence). The CDR3 is 15 residues long. The CDR3 sequence is CASSQLGGNNSPLHF. The CDR3 bases are TGTGCCAGCAGCCAGCTGGGAGGGAATAATTCACCCCTCCACTTT.

This clone appeared once. V usage is TRBV7-9 and J usage is TRBJ2-5; D may be TRBD2 (7 bases). The ends were cut back, 11 bases at V and 1 base at J, with 17 bases in the middle. The CDR3 runs 14 residues. Germline V gives CDR1 SEHNR, CDR2 FQNEAQ (reference sequence). The CDR3 here is CAGGASGRQETQYF. CDR3 DNA: TGTGCCGGGGGGGCTAGCGGTCGCCAAGAGACCCAGTACTTC.

This chain links TRBV27 with TRBJ1-1; possibly TRBD1 for D (6 bases). Germline V gene data show CDR1 as MNHEY and CDR2 as SMNVEV (reference sequence). V lost 2 bases to trimming and J lost 9 bases, with 16 bases between them. This CDR3 has 14 amino acids. CDR3 region: CASSLGASTGKAFF. The CDR3 DNA follows: TGTGCCAGCAGTTTAGGAGCGTCAACAGGGAAAGCTTTCTTT.

This clone was recorded once. J is TRBJ2-3 and V is TRBV10-3; D uncertain. The CDR3 loop spans 12 amino acids. From germline, CDR1 is ENHRY and CDR2 SYGVKD. V was shortened by 5 bases and J by 6 bases, with 9 bases between the two germline ends. The CDR3 DNA sequence: TGTGCCATCAGTCCTCCCTCTGATACGCAGTATTTT. Residues: CAISPPSDTQYF.

The chain combines TRBV6-4 with TRBJ1-4, with 7 bases that match TRBD1. The CDR3 is 18 amino acids. Per the germline V gene, CDR1 is MRHNA and CDR2 is SNTAGT. Trimming at V came to 7 bases and at J to 0 bases, leaving 14 bases not matched to a gene. CDR3 sequence: CASKGIQGTFATNEKLFF. Written as DNA, the CDR3 is TGTGCCAGCAAGGGTATACAGGGGACCTTCGCAACTAATGAAAAACTGTTTTTT.

V is TRBV2 and J is TRBJ2-4; TRBD1 agrees at 7 bases. The trim removed 1 base at V and 8 bases at J, leaving 11 bases unmatched. CDR1 and CDR2 from the germline V gene are SNHLY and FYNNEI. The CDR3 is 16 residues long. The CDR3 DNA is TGTGCCAGCAGTGAAGAGCGAGTTCGAGGGGGCGACATTCAGTACTTC. Amino acids: CASSEERVRGGDIQYF.

The V and J genes are TRBV6-5 and TRBJ2-7; tentative D call: TRBD1 (6 bases). The CDR3 totals 12 residues. Germline-derived CDR1 and CDR2 are MNHEY and SVGAGI. The ends were cut back, 8 bases at V and 8 bases at J, with 16 bases in the middle. CDR3: CASRTERSQQYF. CDR3 nucleotides: TGTGCCAGCCGGACAGAAAGGTCACAGCAGTACTTC.

The gene calls are TRBV18 and TRBJ1-1; 11 bases line up with TRBD1. The CDR3 loop spans 15 amino acids. The junction had 6 bases not matched to a gene; V was cut back by 3 bases and J by 6 bases. Per germline, CDR1 KGHSH and CDR2 LQKENI. The CDR3 DNA sequence: TGTGCCAGCTCACCCGGACAGGGGGCATTATCTGAAGCTTTCTTT. Translation: CASSPGQGALSEAFF.

J is TRBJ1-2 and V is TRBV7-9; TRBD1 agrees at 12 bases. J lost 8 bases, V lost 5 bases, and 15 bases had no gene match. Germline-derived CDR1 and CDR2 are SEHNR and FQNEAQ (reference sequence). The CDR3 runs 17 residues. The CDR3: CASSPGTGGVSGKGYTF. The CDR3 bases are TGTGCCAGCAGCCCCGGGACAGGGGGCGTTTCTGGGAAAGGCTACACCTTC.

The CDR3 DNA reads TGTGCCAGCAGCCAAGGAACAGGGGCTGGAAACACCATATATTTT. Protein product: CASSQGTGAGNTIYF. The chain carries TRBV3-1 (or the pseudogene TRBV3-2) and TRBJ1-3, with 7 bases aligning to TRBD1. CDR1 and CDR2 from the germline V gene are LGHDT and YNNKEL (reference sequence). The CDR3 sequence is 15 residues long. The J segment lost 2 bases and the V segment lost 1 base, leaving 2 bases of the junction unmatched.

This chain connects TRBV4-2 to TRBJ1-1; no clear D. Germline lookup yields CDR1 LGHNA and CDR2 YNFKEQ. Trimming removed 3 bases from V and 7 bases from J, with 21 bases in between. The CDR3 covers 16 residues. CDR3 protein: CASSHHMRTEGSEAFF. In DNA form, the CDR3 reads TGTGCCAGCAGCCACCACATGAGGACGGAGGGCAGTGAAGCTTTCTTT.

This clone was seen a single time. The rearrangement joins TRBV5-4 to TRBJ2-2; D is perhaps TRBD2 (6 bases). This CDR3 region has 16 residues. The germline gives CDR1 SGHNT, CDR2 YYREEE (reference sequence). V was pared by 4 bases and J by 5 bases, with 18 bases between. In nucleotides, the CDR3 is TGTGCCAGCAGCGGCGGAAGGGGAGGACCGACCGGGGAGCTGTTTTTT. Amino acids: CASSGGRGGPTGELFF.

This chain uses TRBV27 with TRBJ2-5; 8 bases agree with TRBD2. V gave up 6 bases and J gave up 5 bases; unmatched junction bases: 11. Germline CDR1 MNHEY, CDR2 SMNVEV (reference sequence). The CDR3 has 15 amino acids. CDR3 DNA sequence: TGTGCCAGCAGCCTATATCAAAGCGGGGGTGAGACCCAGTACTTC. This gives the protein CASSLYQSGGETQYF.